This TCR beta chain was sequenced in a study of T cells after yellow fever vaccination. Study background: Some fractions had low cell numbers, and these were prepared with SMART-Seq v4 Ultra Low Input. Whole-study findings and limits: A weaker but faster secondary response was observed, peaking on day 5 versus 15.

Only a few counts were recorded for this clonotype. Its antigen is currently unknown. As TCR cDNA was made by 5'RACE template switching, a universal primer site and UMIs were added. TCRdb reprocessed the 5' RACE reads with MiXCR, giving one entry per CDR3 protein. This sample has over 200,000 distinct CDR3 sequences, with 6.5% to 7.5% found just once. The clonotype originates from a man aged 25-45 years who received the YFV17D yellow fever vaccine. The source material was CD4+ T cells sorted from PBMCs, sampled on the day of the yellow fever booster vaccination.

The CDR3 protein is CASCLSASNEQFF. CDR3 bases: TGTGCCAGCTGCCTCTCAGCGTCCAATGAGCAGTTCTTC. The chain has TRBV18 and TRBJ2-1, with D unclear. The CDR3 is made up of 13 amino acids. Trimming cost V 7 bases and J 6 bases, with 13 bases left between them. Germline assignment: CDR1 KGHSH and CDR2 LQKENI. The full variable domain, rest sourced from reference TRBV18 and TRBJ2-1, is NAGVMQNPRHLVRRRGQEARLRCSPMKGHSHVYWYRQLPEEGLKFMVYLQKENIIDESGMPKERFSAEFPKEGPSILRIQQVVRGDSAAYFCASCLSASNEQFFGPGTRLTVL.